Sequencing of this TCR beta chain was carried out in a study of PD-1 blockade in classical Hodgkin lymphoma. Brentuximab vedotin exposure varied, and every patient relapsed after autologous stem cell transplantation. Study outcomes and limitations: Researchers reported that CD4+ TCR diversity, though not CD8+, rose significantly by C4D1.

V was trimmed by 2 bases and J by 0 bases, leaving 9 bases between them. CDR1 SEHNR and CDR2 FQNEAQ come from the germline V gene (reference sequence). The CDR3 sequence is 15 residues long. This table comes from immunoSEQ multiplex PCR, and its TCRdb copy is limited to in-frame clones, with some not included. The repertoire holds just over 35,000 clones, 60% to 80% seen once, with roughly 15% in the top ten. Concerning this clone: No antigen is known for it.

The gene calls are TRBV7-9 and TRBJ2-3; TRBD2 is a possible D gene (5 bases). The source was peripheral blood mononuclear cells (PBMCs), collected before the second cycle of nivolumab. This receptor was obtained from a human donor with classical Hodgkin lymphoma. The CDR3 spells CASSLSSGSTDTQYF. CDR3 in DNA: TGTGCCAGCAGCTTATCTTCGGGAAGCACAGATACGCAGTATTTT.